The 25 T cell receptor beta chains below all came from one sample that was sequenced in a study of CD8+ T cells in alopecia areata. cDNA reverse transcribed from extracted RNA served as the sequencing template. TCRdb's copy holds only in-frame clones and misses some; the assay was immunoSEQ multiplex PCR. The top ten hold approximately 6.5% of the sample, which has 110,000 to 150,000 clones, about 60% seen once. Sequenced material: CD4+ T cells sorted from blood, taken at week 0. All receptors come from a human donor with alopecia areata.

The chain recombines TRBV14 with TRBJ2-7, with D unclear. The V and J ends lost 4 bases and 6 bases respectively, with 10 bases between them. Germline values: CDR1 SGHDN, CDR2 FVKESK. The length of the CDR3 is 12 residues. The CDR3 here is CASSPWGGEQYF. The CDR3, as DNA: TGTGCCAGCAGCCCGTGGGGTGGCGAGCAGTACTTC.

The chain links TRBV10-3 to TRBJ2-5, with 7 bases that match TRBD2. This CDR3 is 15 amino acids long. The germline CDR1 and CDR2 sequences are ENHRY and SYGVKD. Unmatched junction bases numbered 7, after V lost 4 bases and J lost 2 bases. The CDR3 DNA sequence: TGTGCCATCAGTGCTCGGACCGGGGGGCAAGAGACCCAGTACTTC. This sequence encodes CAISARTGGQETQYF.

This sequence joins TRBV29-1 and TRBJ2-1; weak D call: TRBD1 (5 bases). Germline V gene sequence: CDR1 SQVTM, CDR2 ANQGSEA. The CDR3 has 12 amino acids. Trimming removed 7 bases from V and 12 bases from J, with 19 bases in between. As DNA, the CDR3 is TGCAGCGCGACCGAGGACACTGTTTCGCAGTTCTTC. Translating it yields CSATEDTVSQFF.

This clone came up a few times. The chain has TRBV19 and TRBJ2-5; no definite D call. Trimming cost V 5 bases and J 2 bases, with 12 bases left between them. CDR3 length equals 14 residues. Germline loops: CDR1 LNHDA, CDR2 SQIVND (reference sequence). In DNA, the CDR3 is TGTGCCAGTAGTTCATTGGCCGATCAAGAGACCCAGTACTTC. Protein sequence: CASSSLADQETQYF.

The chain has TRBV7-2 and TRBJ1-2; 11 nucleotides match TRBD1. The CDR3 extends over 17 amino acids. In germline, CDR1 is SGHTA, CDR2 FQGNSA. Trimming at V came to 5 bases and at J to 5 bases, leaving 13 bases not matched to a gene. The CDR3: CASSPAGTGGYWYGYTF. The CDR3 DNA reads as TGTGCCAGCAGCCCCGCCGGGACAGGGGGGTATTGGTATGGCTACACCTTC.

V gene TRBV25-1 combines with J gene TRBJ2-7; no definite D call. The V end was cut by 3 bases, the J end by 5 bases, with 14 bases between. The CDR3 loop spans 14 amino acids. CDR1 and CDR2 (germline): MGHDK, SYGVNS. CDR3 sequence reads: CASSDAETYNEQYF. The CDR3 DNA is TGTGCCAGCAGTGATGCCGAGACGTATAACGAGCAGTACTTC.

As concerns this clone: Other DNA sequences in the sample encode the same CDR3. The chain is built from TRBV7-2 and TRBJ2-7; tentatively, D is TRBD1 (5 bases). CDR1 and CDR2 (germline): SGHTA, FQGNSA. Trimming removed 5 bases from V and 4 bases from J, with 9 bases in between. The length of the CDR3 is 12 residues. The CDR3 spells CASSTQGYEQYF. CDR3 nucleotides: TGTGCCAGCAGCACCCAGGGATACGAGCAGTACTTC.

The CDR3 coding sequence is TGTGCCAGCAGCTTAAGAGCAGGCCCATACGAGCAGTACTTC. As protein: CASSLRAGPYEQYF. The rearrangement links TRBV7-2 to TRBJ2-7; no clear D. This CDR3 region has 14 residues. Between the trimmed V and J ends, which lost 2 bases and 4 bases, there was a span of 12 bases. Germline CDR1 and CDR2: SGHTA and FQGNSA.

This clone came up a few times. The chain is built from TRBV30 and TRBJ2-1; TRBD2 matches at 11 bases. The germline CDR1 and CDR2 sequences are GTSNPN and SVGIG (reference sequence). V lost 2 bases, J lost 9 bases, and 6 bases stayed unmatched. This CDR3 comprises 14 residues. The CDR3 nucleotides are TGTGCCTGGAGTCGGGGACTAGCGGAACGTGAGCAGTTCTTC. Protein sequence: CAWSRGLAEREQFF.

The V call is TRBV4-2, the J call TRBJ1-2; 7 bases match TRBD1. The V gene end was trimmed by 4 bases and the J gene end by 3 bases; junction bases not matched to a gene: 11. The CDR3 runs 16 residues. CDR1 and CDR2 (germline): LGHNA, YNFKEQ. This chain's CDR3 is CASSRTQGEGDYGYTF. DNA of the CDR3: TGTGCCAGCAGCCGTACCCAGGGGGAGGGGGACTATGGCTACACCTTC.

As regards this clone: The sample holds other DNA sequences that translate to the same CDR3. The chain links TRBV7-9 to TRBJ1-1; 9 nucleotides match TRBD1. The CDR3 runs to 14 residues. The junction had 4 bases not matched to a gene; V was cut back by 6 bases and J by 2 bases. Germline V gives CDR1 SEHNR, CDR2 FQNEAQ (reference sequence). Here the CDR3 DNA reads TGTGCCAGCAGTTCGGGACAGGGTAACACTGAAGCTTTCTTT. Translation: CASSSGQGNTEAFF.

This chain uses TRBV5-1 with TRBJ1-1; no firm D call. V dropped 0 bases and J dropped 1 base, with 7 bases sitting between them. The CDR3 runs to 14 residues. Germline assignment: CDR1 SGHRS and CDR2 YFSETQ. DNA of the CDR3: TGCGCCAGCAGCTTGGGGCCTTCGAACACTGAAGCTTTCTTT. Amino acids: CASSLGPSNTEAFF. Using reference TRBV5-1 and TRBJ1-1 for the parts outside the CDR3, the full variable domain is KAGVTQTPRYLIKTRGQQVTLSCSPISGHRSVSWYQQTPGQGLQFLFEYFSETQRNKGNFPGRFSGRQFSNSRSEMNVSTLELGDSALYLCASSLGPSNTEAFFGQGTRLTVV.

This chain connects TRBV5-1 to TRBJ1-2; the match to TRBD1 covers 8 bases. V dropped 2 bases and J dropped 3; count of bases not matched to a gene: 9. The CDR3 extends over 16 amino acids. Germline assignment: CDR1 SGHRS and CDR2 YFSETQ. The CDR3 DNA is TGCGCCAGCAGCTTAAACAGGGGGAGGAACGACTATGGCTACACCTTC. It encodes CASSLNRGRNDYGYTF.

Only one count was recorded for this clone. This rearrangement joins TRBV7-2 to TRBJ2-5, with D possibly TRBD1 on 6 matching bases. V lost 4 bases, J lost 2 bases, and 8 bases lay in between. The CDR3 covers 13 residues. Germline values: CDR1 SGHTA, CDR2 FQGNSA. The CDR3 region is CASSSTGQETQYF. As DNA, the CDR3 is TGTGCCAGCAGCTCGACAGGACAAGAGACCCAGTACTTC.

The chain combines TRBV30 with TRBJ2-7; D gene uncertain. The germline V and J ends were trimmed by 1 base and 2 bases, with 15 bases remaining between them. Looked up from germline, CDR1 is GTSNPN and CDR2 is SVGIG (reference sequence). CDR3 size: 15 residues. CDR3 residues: CAWSAPDRPPYEQYF. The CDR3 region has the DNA TGTGCCTGGAGTGCTCCGGACCGTCCCCCCTACGAGCAGTACTTC.

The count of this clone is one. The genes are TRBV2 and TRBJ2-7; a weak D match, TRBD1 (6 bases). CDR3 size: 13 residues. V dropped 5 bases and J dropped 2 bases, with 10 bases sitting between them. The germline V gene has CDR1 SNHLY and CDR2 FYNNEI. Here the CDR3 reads CASSNRVTYEQYF. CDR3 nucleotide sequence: TGTGCCAGCAGTAACAGGGTCACCTACGAGCAGTACTTC.

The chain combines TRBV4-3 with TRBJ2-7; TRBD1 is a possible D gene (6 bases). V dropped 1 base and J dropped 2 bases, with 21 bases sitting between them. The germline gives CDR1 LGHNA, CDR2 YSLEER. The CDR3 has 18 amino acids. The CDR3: CASSQAKSHGQMTYEQYF. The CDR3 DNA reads TGCGCCAGCAGCCAAGCTAAGTCCCATGGACAGATGACCTACGAGCAGTACTTC.

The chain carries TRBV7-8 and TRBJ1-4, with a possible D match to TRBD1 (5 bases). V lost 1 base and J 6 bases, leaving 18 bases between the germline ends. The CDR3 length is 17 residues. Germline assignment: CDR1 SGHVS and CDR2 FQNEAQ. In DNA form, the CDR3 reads TGTGCCAGCAGCTTAGAGACGTATGGGACTGCCGATGAAAAACTGTTTTTT. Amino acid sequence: CASSLETYGTADEKLFF.

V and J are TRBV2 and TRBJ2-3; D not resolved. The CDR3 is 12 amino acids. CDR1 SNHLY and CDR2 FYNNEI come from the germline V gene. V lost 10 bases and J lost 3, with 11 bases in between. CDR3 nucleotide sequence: TGTGCCACCCGTCCGGATACAGATACGCAGTATTTT. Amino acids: CATRPDTDTQYF.

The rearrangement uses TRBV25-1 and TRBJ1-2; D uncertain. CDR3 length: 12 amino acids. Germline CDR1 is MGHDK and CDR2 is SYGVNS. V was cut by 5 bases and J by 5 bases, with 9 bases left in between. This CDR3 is CASSFAPYGYTF. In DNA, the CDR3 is TGTGCCAGCAGTTTTGCCCCATATGGCTACACCTTC.

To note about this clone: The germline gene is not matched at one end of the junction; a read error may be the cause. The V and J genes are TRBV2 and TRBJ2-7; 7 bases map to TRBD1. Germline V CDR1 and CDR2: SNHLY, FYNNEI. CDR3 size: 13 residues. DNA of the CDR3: TGTGCCAGCAGTCCCGACCGGGACAGACTTACTCTCTTC. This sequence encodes CASSPDRDRLTLF.

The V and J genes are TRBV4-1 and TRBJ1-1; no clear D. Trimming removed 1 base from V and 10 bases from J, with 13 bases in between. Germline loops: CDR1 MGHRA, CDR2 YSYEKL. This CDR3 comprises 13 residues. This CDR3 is CASSQVLEPRAFF. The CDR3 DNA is TGCGCCAGCAGCCAAGTGTTGGAGCCCCGAGCTTTCTTT.

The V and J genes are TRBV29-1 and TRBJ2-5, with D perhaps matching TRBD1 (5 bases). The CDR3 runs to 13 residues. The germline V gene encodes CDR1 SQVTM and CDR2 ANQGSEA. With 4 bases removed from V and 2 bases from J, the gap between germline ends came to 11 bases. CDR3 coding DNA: TGCAGCGTTGTTAGACAGCTACAAGAGACCCAGTACTTC. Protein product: CSVVRQLQETQYF.

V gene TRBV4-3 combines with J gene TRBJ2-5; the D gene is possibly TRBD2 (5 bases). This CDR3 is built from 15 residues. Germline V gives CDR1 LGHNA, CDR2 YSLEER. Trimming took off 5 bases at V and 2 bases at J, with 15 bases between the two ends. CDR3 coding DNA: TGCGCCAGCAGCTCCTTCCCGGGGATACAAGAGACCCAGTACTTC. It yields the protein CASSSFPGIQETQYF.

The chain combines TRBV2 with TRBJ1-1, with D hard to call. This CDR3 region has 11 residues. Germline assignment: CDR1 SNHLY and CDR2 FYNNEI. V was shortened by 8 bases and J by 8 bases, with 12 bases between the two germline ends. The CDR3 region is CASFLSGEAFF. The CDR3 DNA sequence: TGTGCCAGCTTCTTATCGGGCGAAGCTTTCTTT.